This T cell receptor beta chain was identified in a study of T cell repertoires in cytomegalovirus infection. This clonotype has a count of ten or more. TCRdb used MiXCR to reprocess the reads, holding one entry per CDR3 protein. The profile shows 200,000 to 250,000 distinct CDR3 sequences, roughly 6.5% of them singletons. Deletions cut 1 base from V and 5 bases from J, with 11 bases between. Looked up from germline, CDR1 is SGHDN and CDR2 is FVKESK. The CDR3 is 14 amino acids. The sequenced material came from PBMCs. The clonotype comes from a human donor in good health (CMV status not recorded). Some clones in this sample may be carry-over from other donors' samples. V gene TRBV14 combines with J gene TRBJ1-1; the D is unclear. CDR3 bases: TGTGCCAGCAGCCAAGTCGGTTTGGGGACTGAAGCTTTCTTT. It translates to CASSQVGLGTEAFF.